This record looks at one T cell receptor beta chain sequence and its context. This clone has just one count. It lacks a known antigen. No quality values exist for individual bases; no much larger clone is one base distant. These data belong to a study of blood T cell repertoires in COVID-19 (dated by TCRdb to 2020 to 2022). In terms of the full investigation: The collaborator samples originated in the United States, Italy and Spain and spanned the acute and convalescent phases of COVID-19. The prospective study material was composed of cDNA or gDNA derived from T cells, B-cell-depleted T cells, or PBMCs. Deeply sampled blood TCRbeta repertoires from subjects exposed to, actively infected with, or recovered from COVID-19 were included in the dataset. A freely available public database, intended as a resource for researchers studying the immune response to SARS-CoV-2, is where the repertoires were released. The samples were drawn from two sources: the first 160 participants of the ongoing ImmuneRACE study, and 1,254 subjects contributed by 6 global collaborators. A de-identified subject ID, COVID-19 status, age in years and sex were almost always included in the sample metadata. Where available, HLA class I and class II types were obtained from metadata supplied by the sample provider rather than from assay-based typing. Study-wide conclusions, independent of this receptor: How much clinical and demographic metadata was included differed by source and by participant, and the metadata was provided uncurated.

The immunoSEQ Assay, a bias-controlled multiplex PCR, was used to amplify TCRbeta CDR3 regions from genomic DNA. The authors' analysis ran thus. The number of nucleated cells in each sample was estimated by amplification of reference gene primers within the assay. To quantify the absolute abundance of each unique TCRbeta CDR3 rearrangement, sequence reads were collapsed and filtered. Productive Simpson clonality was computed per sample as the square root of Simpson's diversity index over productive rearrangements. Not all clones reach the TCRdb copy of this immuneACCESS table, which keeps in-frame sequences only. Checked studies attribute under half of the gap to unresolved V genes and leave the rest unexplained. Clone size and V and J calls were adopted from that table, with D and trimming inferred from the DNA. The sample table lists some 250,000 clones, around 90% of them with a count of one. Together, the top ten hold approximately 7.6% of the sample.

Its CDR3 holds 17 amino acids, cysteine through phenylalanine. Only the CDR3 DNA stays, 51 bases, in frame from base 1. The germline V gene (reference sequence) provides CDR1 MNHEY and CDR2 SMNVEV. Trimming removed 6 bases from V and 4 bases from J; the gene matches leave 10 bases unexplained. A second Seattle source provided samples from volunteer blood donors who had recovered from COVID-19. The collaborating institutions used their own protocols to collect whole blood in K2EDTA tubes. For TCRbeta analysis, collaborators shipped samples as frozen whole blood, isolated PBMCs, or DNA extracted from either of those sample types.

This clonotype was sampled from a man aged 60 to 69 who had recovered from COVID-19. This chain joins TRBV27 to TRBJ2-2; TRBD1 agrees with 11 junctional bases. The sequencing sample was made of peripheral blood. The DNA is TGTGCCAGCAGACCACTAGGACAGGGGGCAGGCACCGGGGAGCTGTTTTTT. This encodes CASRPLGQGAGTGELFF.